The present T cell receptor beta chain was sequenced within a study of blood T cell repertoires in COVID-19. Assay used: immunoSEQ multiplex PCR; TCRdb lists only in-frame clones, some missing. The sample comprises some 96,000 clones, 91% of which are singletons, and approximately 2% rests with the top ten. V was cut by 7 bases and J by 4 bases, with 10 bases left in between. Germline V gene lookup returns CDR1 SGHDN and CDR2 FVKESK. This CDR3 has 12 amino acids. The chain joins TRBV14 to TRBJ1-2; no clear D gene. The receptor was isolated from a man aged 50 or older with active COVID-19. The sequenced sample was peripheral blood. The CDR3 sequence is CASTPRSYGYTF. DNA of the CDR3: TGTGCCAGCACCCCCCGCAGCTATGGCTACACCTTC. The entire variable domain, with the rest obtained from reference TRBV14 and TRBJ1-2, is as follows: EAGVTQFPSHSVIEKGQTVTLRCDPISGHDNLYWYRRVMGKEIKFLLHFVKESKQDESGMPNNRFLAERTGGTYSTLKVQPAELEDSGVYFCASTPRSYGYTFGSGTRLTVV.